The rows below give T cell receptor beta chains drawn from one sample of a study of vaccination and CD4 T cells after COVID-19. These TCRs' antigens remain unknown. Each CDR3 protein is one row after TCRdb ran MiXCR on the PCR reads. Of approximately 15,000 distinct CDR3 sequences listed, approximately 53% are singletons. The source material was CD4+ T cells from blood, cultured in vitro. The source of these receptors is a human donor who had recovered from COVID-19. The conserved cysteine and the conserved F or W are not part of the CDR3 here. Expanded clones get a size class; other rows say once, few or many, or leave the size out.

clone_size	v_call	j_call	cdr3_aa
few	TRBV28	TRBJ2-7	ASSLAGLETYEQY
.	TRBV7-3	TRBJ1-1	ASSLNQGGGTEAF
.	TRBV5-1	TRBJ2-2	ASSLLGAETGELF
.	TRBV19	TRBJ2-3	ASSLGLAGGAQY
.	TRBV9	TRBJ2-6	ASSVGGANVLT
.	TRBV7-2	TRBJ1-1	ASSSDTVGTGGVGAF
.	TRBV5-4	TRBJ1-1	ASSRDTTNTEAF
.	TRBV24-1	TRBJ2-7	ATSELTGPLIYEQY
few	TRBV28	TRBJ1-5	ASSTTGKRLGNQPQH
.	TRBV11-3	TRBJ1-1	ASSFSGGTEAF
.	TRBV2	TRBJ1-1	ASSDHVNTEAF
.	TRBV18	TRBJ1-1	ASSPLQGDEAF
.	TRBV6-1	TRBJ2-7	ASSAALYEQY
.	TRBV7-8	TRBJ2-5	ASSIGTKRGSETQY
once	TRBV4-3	TRBJ2-3	ASSNENQGYTQY
.	TRBV4-2	TRBJ1-5	ASSSRTGGSNQPQH
few	TRBV2	TRBJ2-3	ASSPRLGTDTQY
.	TRBV30	TRBJ2-4	AWSRQGMLRNIQY
.	TRBV6-1	TRBJ1-5	ASSVLWDSNQPQH
few	TRBV20-1	TRBJ1-1	SARSGQGLAEAF
few	TRBV2	TRBJ1-1	ASKRTGAVNTEAF
.	TRBV12-3/TRBV12-4	TRBJ2-7	ASSYRTDSYEQY
.	TRBV2	TRBJ1-5	ASRPDRASHNQPQH
.	TRBV5-4	TRBJ2-5	ASSRGQGQETQY
.	TRBV11-2	TRBJ2-3	ASSTRGGQVPDTQY
.	TRBV20-1	TRBJ1-1	SARDYLISNTEAF
.	TRBV2	TRBJ1-5	ASSEDKSPQH
.	TRBV2	TRBJ2-5	ASKPPSGGGKTQY
few	TRBV20-1	TRBJ2-1	SARWWRSYNEQF
once	TRBV7-8	TRBJ1-2	ASSFDRASYT
few	TRBV6-5	TRBJ2-2	ASSYSIRGAGGELF
few	TRBV28	TRBJ2-1	ASSFPSGGRYNEQF
.	TRBV6-5	TRBJ2-2	ASSYPLDTLGPGELF
.	TRBV6-5	TRBJ1-2	ASSSREGYGYT
.	TRBV28	TRBJ1-1	ASSHGGTEAF
once	TRBV28	TRBJ1-5	ASNRQENQPQH
.	TRBV27	TRBJ1-1	ASRTISGTGGISSTEAF
.	TRBV29-1	TRBJ2-5	SARDRAPETQY
few	TRBV6-1	TRBJ2-7	ASSRSGLGAYEQY
.	TRBV30	TRBJ2-3	ACRLAGGQDTQY
.	TRBV28	TRBJ2-7	ASSSSSGTLYEQY
few	TRBV29-1	TRBJ2-7	SVEDPGGAYEQY
hyperexpanded	TRBV12-3/TRBV12-4	TRBJ2-7	ASSLGRGRSYEQY
.	TRBV20-1	TRBJ1-5	SARGTANQPQH